This TCR beta chain came from a study of shared T cell receptors in the human thymus. The table came from immunoSEQ multiplex PCR; TCRdb's copy has only in-frame clones and leaves some out. The repertoire includes some 700,000 clones, 80% to 90% of them detected once, and about 0.011% sits in the top ten. This clone was seen a single time. These data were likewise used in another study, on human thymus T cells. Turning to that study: Corrective surgery for congenital heart defects was being performed on the healthy Finnish infants who served as donors. During corrective heart surgery, resections were taken, and the thymus tissue came from them. In thymic and blood repertoires alike, V and J usage looked biased. As related research reported, thymic repertoires overlapped highly among unrelated individuals.

The sequenced sample was thymocytes. This receptor was identified in a girl under three years old with a congenital heart defect.

The CDR3 loop is CSVVGSPASEQYF. In nucleotides, the CDR3 is TGCAGCGTTGTGGGCAGCCCGGCATCCGAGCAGTACTTC. The chain has TRBV29-1 and TRBJ2-7; D gene unclear. The CDR3 contains 13 residues. V was shortened by 4 bases and J by 6 bases, with 16 bases between the two germline ends. Germline lookup yields CDR1 SQVTM and CDR2 ANQGSEA.